The rows below give T cell receptor beta chains drawn from one sample of a study of blood T cell repertoires in COVID-19. Produced via immunoSEQ multiplex PCR; TCRdb's table is partial and in-frame only. Among more than 150,000 clones listed, about 82% were seen once. The source material was peripheral blood. The origin of the receptors is a woman aged 25 to 39 with acute or convalescent COVID-19. The CDR3 runs from the conserved cysteine through the conserved F or W. The order of the fields is CDR3 DNA, CDR3 protein, V gene, clone size, D gene, J gene. A D gene is named only where the DNA matches it firmly. The size field is filled for only some rows; it gives once, few, many or a size class.

CDR3 DNA: TGTGCCAGCAGCTCACCCGGCCGACTCCAGCCCTATGGCTACACCTTC; CDR3 protein: CASSSPGRLQPYGYTF; V gene: TRBV7-2; clone size: -; D gene: -; J gene: TRBJ1-2
CDR3 DNA: TGTGCCAGCTCACCAGCGGCTCTACAGCCCCAGCATTTT; CDR3 protein: CASSPAALQPQHF; V gene: TRBV18; clone size: -; D gene: -; J gene: TRBJ1-5
CDR3 DNA: TGTGCCTGGTCTGACTATGGCTACACCTTC; CDR3 protein: CAWSDYGYTF; V gene: TRBV30; clone size: -; D gene: -; J gene: TRBJ1-2
CDR3 DNA: TGTGCCAGCAGTTTAATGAGGACAGGGGGTTGGTCCTACGAGCAGTACTTC; CDR3 protein: CASSLMRTGGWSYEQYF; V gene: TRBV27; clone size: -; D gene: TRBD1; J gene: TRBJ2-7
CDR3 DNA: TGTGCCAGCAGCGTCAAACAGGGGGCCGGCTATAATTCACCCCTCCACTTT; CDR3 protein: CASSVKQGAGYNSPLHF; V gene: TRBV9; clone size: few; D gene: TRBD1; J gene: TRBJ1-6
CDR3 DNA: TGTGCCAGCAGTCCGACAGAAAAACTGTTTTTT; CDR3 protein: CASSPTEKLFF; V gene: TRBV28; clone size: -; D gene: -; J gene: TRBJ1-4
CDR3 DNA: TGTGCCAGCAGCAACGGGGAGACCCAGTACTTC; CDR3 protein: CASSNGETQYF; V gene: TRBV14; clone size: -; D gene: -; J gene: TRBJ2-5
CDR3 DNA: TGTGCCAGCAGCACCAATGTTTCGAGAGGGGGCGGCCTTAATCAGCCCCAGCATTTT; CDR3 protein: CASSTNVSRGGGLNQPQHF; V gene: TRBV21-1; clone size: -; D gene: -; J gene: TRBJ1-5
CDR3 DNA: TGTGCCAGCAGCCAAGGCGGAAGCGCCTCTTACTATGGCTACACCTTC; CDR3 protein: CASSQGGSASYYGYTF; V gene: TRBV3-1/TRBV3-2; clone size: -; D gene: -; J gene: TRBJ1-2
CDR3 DNA: TGTGCCAGCAGCTTCGCAGGGGGCCATGAAAAACTGTTTTTT; CDR3 protein: CASSFAGGHEKLFF; V gene: TRBV5-6; clone size: -; D gene: TRBD1; J gene: TRBJ1-4
CDR3 DNA: TGTGCCAGCAGGCCCGAAAGGACAGGGGACGAGCAGTACTTC; CDR3 protein: CASRPERTGDEQYF; V gene: TRBV28; clone size: -; D gene: TRBD1; J gene: TRBJ2-7
CDR3 DNA: TGTGCCAGCAGGGCGACAGGAACTACGGAAAATTCACCCCTCCACTTT; CDR3 protein: CASRATGTTENSPLHF; V gene: TRBV6-6; clone size: -; D gene: -; J gene: TRBJ1-6
CDR3 DNA: TGTGCCAGTAGTACTTCGCCGCCGCGGGTAACTGAAGCTTTCTTT; CDR3 protein: CASSTSPPRVTEAFF; V gene: TRBV19; clone size: -; D gene: -; J gene: TRBJ1-1
CDR3 DNA: TGTGCCAGCAGTGGAACCTATAGCACAGATACGCAGTATTTT; CDR3 protein: CASSGTYSTDTQYF; V gene: TRBV2; clone size: -; D gene: -; J gene: TRBJ2-3
CDR3 DNA: TGTGCCAGCAGTCGACAGCCTCTTGGAAACACCATATATTTT; CDR3 protein: CASSRQPLGNTIYF; V gene: TRBV28; clone size: -; D gene: -; J gene: TRBJ1-3
CDR3 DNA: TGTGCCAGCAGCCAACAGGGGGTTAGGACTGAAGCTTTCTTT; CDR3 protein: CASSQQGVRTEAFF; V gene: TRBV5-8; clone size: once; D gene: TRBD1; J gene: TRBJ1-1
CDR3 DNA: TGTGCCAGTAGTAACAACACCAGGAGGAACAATCAGCCCCAGCATTTT; CDR3 protein: CASSNNTRRNNQPQHF; V gene: TRBV19; clone size: -; D gene: -; J gene: TRBJ1-5